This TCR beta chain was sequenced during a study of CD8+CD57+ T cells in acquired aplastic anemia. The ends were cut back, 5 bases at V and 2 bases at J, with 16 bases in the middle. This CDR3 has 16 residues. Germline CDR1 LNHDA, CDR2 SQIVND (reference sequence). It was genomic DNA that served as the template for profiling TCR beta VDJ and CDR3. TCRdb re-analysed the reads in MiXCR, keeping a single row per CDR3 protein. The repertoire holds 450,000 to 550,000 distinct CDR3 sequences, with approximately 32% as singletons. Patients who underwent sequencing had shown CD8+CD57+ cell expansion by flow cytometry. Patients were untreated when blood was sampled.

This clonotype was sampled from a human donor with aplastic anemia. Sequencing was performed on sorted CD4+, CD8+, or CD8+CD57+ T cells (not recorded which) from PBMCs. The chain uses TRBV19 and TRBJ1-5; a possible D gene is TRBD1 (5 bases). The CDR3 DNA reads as TGTGCCAGTAGTCCTCGGGGGGGAACGGGCAATCAGCCCCAGCATTTT. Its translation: CASSPRGGTGNQPQHF.